What follows describes a single T cell receptor beta chain. This specimen belongs to a study of blood T cells in healthy people across ages. Primers used in a second PCR of about 7 to 11 cycles were a sample-barcoded 5' primer and a J-beta primer mix. TCRdb independently ran MiXCR on the 5' RACE reads; one entry per CDR3 protein. The table includes about 1.4 million distinct CDR3 sequences, approximately 63% detected once. The CDR3 is 15 residues long. The V gene lost 4 bases and the J gene lost 5 bases, with 17 bases spanning the gap. Germline CDR1 is SGDLS and CDR2 is YYNGEE. The receptor comes from a man between 18 and 29 years old in good health. The sequenced sample consisted of blood. The V and J genes are TRBV9 and TRBJ2-3, with D possibly called TRBD1 or TRBD2 (7 bases each). The CDR3 spells CASSSVTGRGDTQYF. The CDR3 region has the DNA TGTGCCAGCAGCTCAGTGACAGGGAGGGGAGATACGCAGTATTTT.